This T cell receptor beta chain was sequenced during a study of blood T cells in healthy people across ages. Primers used in a second PCR of roughly 6 to 11 cycles were a sample-barcoded 5' primer and a J-beta primer mix. TCRdb ran MiXCR on the 5' RACE reads and lists one entry per CDR3 protein. The table includes about a million distinct CDR3 sequences, 51% detected once. The trim removed 3 bases at V and 3 bases at J, leaving 3 bases unmatched. This CDR3 contains 14 residues. In germline, CDR1 is MGHRA, CDR2 YSYEKL. This receptor was taken from an older woman in good health. The sample comprised blood. This chain joins TRBV4-1 and TRBJ1-2, with TRBD1 identical over 8 bases. The CDR3 loop reads CASSHPDRDYGYTF. For the CDR3, the DNA is TGCGCCAGCAGCCACCCGGACAGGGACTATGGCTACACCTTC.